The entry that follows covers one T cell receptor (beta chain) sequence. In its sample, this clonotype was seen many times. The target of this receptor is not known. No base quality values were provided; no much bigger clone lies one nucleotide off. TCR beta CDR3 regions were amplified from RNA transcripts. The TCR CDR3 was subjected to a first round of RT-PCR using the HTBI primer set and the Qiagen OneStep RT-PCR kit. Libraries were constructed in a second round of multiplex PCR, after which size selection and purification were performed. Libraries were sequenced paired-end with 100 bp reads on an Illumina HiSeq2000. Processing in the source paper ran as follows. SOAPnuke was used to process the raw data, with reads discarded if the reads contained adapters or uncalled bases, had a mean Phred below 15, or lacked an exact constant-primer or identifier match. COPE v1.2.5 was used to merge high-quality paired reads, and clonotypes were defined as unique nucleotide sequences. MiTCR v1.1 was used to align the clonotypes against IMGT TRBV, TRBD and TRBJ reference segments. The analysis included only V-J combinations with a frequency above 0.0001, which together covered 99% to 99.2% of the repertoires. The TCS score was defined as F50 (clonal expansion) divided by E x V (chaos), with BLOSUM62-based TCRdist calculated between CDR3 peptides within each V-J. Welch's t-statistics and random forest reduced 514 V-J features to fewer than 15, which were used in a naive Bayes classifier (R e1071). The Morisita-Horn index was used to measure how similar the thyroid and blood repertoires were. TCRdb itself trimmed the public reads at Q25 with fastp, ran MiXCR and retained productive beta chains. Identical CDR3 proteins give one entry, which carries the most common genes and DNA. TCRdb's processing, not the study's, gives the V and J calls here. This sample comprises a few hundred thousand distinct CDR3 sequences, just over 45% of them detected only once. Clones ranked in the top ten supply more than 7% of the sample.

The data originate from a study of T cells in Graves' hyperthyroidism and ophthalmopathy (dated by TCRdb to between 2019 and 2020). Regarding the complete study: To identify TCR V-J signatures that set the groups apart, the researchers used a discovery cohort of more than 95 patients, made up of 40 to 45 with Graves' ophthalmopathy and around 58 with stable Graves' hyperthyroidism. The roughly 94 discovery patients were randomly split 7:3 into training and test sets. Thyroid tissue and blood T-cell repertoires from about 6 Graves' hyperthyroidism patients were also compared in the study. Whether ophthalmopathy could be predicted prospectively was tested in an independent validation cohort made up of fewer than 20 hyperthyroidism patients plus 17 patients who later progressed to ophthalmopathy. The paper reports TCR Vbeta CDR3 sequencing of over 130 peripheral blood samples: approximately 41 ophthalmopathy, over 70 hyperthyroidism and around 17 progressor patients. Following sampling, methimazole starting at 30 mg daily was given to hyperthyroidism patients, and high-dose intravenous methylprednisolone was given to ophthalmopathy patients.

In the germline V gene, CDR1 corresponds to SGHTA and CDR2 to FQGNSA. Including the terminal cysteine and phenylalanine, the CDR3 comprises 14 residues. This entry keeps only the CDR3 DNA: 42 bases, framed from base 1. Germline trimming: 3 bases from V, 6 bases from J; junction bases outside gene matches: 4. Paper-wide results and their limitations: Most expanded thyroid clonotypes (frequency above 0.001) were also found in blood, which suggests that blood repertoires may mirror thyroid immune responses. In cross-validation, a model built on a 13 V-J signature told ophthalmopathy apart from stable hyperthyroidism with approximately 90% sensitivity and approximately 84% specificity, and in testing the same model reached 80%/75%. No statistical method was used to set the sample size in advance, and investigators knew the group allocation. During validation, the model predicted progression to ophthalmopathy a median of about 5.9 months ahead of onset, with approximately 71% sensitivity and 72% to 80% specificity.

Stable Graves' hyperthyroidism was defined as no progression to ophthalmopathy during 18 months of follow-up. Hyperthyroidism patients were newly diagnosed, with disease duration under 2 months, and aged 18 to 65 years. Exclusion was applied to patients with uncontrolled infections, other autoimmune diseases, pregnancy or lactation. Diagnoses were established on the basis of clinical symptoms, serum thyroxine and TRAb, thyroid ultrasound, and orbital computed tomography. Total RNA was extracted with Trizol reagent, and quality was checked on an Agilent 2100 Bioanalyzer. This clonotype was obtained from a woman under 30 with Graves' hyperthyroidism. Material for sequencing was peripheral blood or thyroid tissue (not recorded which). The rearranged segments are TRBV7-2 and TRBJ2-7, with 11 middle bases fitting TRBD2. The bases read TGTGCCAGCAGCTTGGAGCTAGCGGGAGGCGAGCAGTACTTC. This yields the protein CASSLELAGGEQYF.